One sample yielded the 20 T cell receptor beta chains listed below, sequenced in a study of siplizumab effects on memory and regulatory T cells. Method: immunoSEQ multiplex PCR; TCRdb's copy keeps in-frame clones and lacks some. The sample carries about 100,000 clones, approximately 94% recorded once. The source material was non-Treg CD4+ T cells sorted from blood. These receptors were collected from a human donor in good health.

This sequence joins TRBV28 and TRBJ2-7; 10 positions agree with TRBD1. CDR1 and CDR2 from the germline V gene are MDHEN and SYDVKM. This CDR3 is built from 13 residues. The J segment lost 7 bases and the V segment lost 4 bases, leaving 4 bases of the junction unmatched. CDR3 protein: CASSWDRGREQYF. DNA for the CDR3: TGTGCCAGCAGTTGGGACAGGGGTCGAGAGCAGTACTTC.

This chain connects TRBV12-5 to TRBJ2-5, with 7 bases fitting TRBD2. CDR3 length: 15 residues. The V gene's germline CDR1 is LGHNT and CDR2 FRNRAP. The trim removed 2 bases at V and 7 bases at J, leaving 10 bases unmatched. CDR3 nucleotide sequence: TGTGCTAGTGGTTTGTATGAGGGGAGGGTACCGACCCAGTACTTC. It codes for CASGLYEGRVPTQYF.

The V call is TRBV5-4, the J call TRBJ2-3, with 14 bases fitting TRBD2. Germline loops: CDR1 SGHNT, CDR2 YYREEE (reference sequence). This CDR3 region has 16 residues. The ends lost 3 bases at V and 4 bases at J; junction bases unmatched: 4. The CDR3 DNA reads TGTGCCAGCAGCTCCGGACTAGCGGGAGGCTCAGATACGCAGTATTTT. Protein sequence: CASSSGLAGGSDTQYF.

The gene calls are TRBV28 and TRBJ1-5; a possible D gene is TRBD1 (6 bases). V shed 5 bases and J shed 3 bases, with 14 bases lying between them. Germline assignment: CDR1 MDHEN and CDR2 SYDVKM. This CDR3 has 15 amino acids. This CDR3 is CASSPGVGDNQPQHF. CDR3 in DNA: TGTGCCAGCAGTCCAGGGGTGGGTGACAATCAGCCCCAGCATTTT.

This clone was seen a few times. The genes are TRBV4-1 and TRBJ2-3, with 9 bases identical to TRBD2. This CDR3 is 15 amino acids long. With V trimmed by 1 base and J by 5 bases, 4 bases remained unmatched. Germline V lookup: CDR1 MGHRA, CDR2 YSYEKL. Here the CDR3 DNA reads TGCGCCAGCAGCCAAGTGCCTAGCGGGAAAGATACGCAGTATTTT. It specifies CASSQVPSGKDTQYF.

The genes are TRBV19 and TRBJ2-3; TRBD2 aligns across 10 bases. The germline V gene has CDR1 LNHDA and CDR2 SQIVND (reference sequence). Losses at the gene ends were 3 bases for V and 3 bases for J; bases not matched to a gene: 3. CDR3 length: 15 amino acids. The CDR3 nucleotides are TGTGCCAGTAGTATCGGAGCGGGAGGGACAGATACGCAGTATTTT. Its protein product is CASSIGAGGTDTQYF.

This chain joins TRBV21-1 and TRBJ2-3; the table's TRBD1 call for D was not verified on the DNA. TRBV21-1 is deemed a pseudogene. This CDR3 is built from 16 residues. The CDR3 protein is CASSTGTDALTDTQYF. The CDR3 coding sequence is TGTGCCAGCAGCACGGGGACAGACGCACTGACAGATACGCAGTATTTT.

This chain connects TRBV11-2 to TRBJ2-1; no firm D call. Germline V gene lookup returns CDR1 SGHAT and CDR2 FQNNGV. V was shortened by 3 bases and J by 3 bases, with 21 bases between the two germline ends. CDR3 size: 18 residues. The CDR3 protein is CASSFPPKISLDYNEQFF. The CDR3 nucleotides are TGTGCCAGCAGCTTCCCGCCAAAGATCTCTTTGGACTACAATGAGCAGTTCTTC.

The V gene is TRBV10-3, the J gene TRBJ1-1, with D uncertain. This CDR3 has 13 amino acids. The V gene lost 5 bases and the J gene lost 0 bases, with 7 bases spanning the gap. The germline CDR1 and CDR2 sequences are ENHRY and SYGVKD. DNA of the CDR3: TGTGCCATCAGTCAGAACTTGAACACTGAAGCTTTCTTT. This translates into CAISQNLNTEAFF.

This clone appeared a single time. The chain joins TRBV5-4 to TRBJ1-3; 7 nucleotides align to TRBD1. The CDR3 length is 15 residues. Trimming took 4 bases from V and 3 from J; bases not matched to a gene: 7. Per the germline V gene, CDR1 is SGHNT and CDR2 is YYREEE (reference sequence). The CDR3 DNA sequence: TGTGCCAGCAGCCTCGACAGGGCGAGTGGAAACACCATATATTTT. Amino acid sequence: CASSLDRASGNTIYF.

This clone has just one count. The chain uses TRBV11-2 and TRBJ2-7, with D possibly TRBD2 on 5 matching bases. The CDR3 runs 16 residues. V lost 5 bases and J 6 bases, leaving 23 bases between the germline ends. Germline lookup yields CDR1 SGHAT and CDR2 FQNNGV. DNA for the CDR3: TGTGCCAGCAGCCCCTTCCGGTGGGTTCGAGGGTCCGAGCAGTACTTC. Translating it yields CASSPFRWVRGSEQYF.

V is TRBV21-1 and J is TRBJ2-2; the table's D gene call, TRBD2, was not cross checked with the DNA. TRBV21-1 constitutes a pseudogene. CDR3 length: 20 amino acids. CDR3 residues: CASSKVWLAGGSKNTGELFF. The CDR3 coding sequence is TGTGCCAGCAGCAAAGTCTGGCTAGCGGGAGGATCAAAAAACACCGGGGAGCTGTTTTTT.

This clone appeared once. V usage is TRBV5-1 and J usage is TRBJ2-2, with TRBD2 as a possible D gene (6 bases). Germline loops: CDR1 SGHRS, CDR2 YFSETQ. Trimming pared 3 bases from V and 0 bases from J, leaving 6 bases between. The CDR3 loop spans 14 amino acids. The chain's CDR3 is CASSWGANTGELFF. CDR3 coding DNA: TGCGCCAGCAGCTGGGGGGCGAACACCGGGGAGCTGTTTTTT.

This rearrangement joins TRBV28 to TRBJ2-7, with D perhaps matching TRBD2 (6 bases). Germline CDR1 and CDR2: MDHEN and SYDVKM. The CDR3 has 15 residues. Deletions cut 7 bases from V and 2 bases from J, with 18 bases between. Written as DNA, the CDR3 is TGTGCCAGCACCTCTTCGGGCAGGACTACCTACGAGCAGTACTTC. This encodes CASTSSGRTTYEQYF.

The CDR3 bases are TGTGCCATCAGTGGACAGGATCGTCAGCCCCAGCATTTT. Amino acids: CAISGQDRQPQHF. The chain couples TRBV10-3 to TRBJ1-5; tentatively, D is TRBD1 (6 bases). Germline V gene sequence: CDR1 ENHRY, CDR2 SYGVKD. The CDR3 covers 13 residues. V lost 4 bases and J lost 6, with 10 bases in between.

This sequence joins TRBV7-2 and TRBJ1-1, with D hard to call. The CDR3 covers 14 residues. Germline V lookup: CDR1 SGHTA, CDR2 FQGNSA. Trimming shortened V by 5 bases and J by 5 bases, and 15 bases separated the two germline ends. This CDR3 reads CASSPEGGWTEAFF. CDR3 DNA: TGTGCCAGCAGCCCGGAAGGTGGGTGGACTGAAGCTTTCTTT.

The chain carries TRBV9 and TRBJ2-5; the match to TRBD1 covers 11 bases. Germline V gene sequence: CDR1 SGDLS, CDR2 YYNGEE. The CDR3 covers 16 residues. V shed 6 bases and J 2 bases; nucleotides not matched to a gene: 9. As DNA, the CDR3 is TGTGCCAGCACAGGACAGGGGGCAAACGGGCAAGAGACCCAGTACTTC. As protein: CASTGQGANGQETQYF.

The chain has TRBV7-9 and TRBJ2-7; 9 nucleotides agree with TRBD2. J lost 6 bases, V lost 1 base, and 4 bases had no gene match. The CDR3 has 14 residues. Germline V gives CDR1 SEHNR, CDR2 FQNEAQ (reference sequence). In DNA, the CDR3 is TGTGCCAGCAGCTTAGAGCTAGCGGGAAGCGAGCAGTACTTC. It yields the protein CASSLELAGSEQYF. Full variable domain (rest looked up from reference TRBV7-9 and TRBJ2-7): DTGVSQNPRHKITKRGQNVTFRCDPISEHNRLYWYRQTLGQGPEFLTYFQNEAQLEKSRLLSDRFSAERPKGSFSTLEIQRTEQGDSAMYLCASSLELAGSEQYFGPGTRLTVT.

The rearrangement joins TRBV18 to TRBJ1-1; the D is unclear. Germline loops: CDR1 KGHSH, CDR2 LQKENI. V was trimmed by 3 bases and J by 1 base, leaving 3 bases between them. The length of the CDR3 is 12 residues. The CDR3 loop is CASSPGNTEAFF. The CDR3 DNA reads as TGTGCCAGCTCACCCGGGAACACTGAAGCTTTCTTT.

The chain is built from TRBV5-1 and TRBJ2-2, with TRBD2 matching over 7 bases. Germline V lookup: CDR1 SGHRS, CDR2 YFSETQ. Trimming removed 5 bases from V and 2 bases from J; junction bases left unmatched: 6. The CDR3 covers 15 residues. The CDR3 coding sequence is TGCGCCAGCAGGTCTAGCGGAGCTAACACCGGGGAGCTGTTTTTT. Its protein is CASRSSGANTGELFF.